This is a list of T cell receptor beta chains from one sample in a study of T-cell memory formation after mild COVID-19. TCRdb ran MiXCR on the 5' RACE reads and lists one entry per CDR3 protein. The repertoire holds about 350,000 distinct CDR3 sequences, with around a fifth as singletons. Sequenced: PBMCs or a T cell subset sorted from them (not recorded which). The receptors here all came from a man between 18 and 35 years old who had mild COVID-19 (a few samples of this study predate the infection). Cell type and time point are not known. Both conserved end residues are part of each CDR3. D genes are given only for firm matches. Size tells how often a clone was seen (once, few, many) or the class of an expanded clone, and some rows leave it out.

few	TRBV5-1	TRBD1	TRBJ2-5	CASSTGQWETQYF	TGCGCCAGCAGCACGGGACAGTGGGAGACCCAGTACTTC
few	TRBV4-2	-	TRBJ1-5	CASSQDGSQPQHF	TGTGCCAGCAGCCAAGATGGGAGTCAGCCCCAGCATTTT
-	TRBV3-1	-	TRBJ2-1	CASSQDSRGGNEQFF	TGTGCCAGCAGCCAAGATTCTCGGGGTGGCAATGAGCAGTTCTTC
-	TRBV7-2	-	TRBJ1-2	CASSPHDGQFYGYTF	TGTGCCAGCAGCCCGCACGACGGACAGTTCTATGGCTACACCTTC
-	TRBV7-2	-	TRBJ2-3	CASSLSRQGGKDTQYF	TGTGCCAGCAGCTTAAGTAGACAGGGAGGCAAAGATACGCAGTATTTT
-	TRBV4-2	TRBD1	TRBJ2-3	CASSQDGLQGRADTQYF	TGTGCCAGCAGCCAAGATGGGCTACAGGGGCGGGCAGATACGCAGTATTTT
-	TRBV18	-	TRBJ1-1	CASSPLGGSDPEAFF	TGTGCCAGCTCACCACTCGGGGGTTCGGACCCTGAAGCTTTCTTT
-	TRBV13	-	TRBJ1-1	CASSLGSRRRANTEAFF	TGTGCCAGCAGCTTAGGCTCCCGAAGACGGGCGAACACTGAAGCTTTCTTT
few	TRBV7-9	-	TRBJ2-1	CASSSRVSHHGEQFF	TGTGCCAGCAGCTCGCGGGTGTCCCACCACGGTGAGCAGTTCTTC
many	TRBV7-2	-	TRBJ2-4	CASSPHSLDKNIQYF	TGTGCCAGCAGCCCCCATAGTCTTGATAAAAACATTCAGTACTTC
-	TRBV29-1	-	TRBJ2-1	CSVEDGISSYNEQFF	TGCAGCGTTGAAGACGGCATTAGCTCCTACAATGAGCAGTTCTTC
few	TRBV4-1	TRBD1	TRBJ2-5	CASSQPERGQGREETQYF	TGCGCCAGCAGCCAACCGGAGCGAGGACAGGGAAGGGAAGAGACCCAGTACTTC
-	TRBV3-1	TRBD2	TRBJ2-4	CASSLAGDDIQYF	TGTGCCAGCAGCCTAGCGGGGGATGACATTCAGTACTTC
-	TRBV5-4	-	TRBJ2-1	CASRSGWDEQFF	TGTGCCAGCAGAAGCGGGTGGGATGAGCAGTTCTTC
few	TRBV24-1	TRBD2	TRBJ2-1	CATSDSGRGEQFF	TGTGCCACCAGTGATTCCGGGAGGGGGGAGCAGTTCTTC
few	TRBV5-1	-	TRBJ1-5	CASSLEGLSNQPQHF	TGCGCCAGCAGCTTGGAGGGGTTAAGCAATCAGCCCCAGCATTTT
-	TRBV6-4	-	TRBJ2-1	CASSDGRLAFF	TGTGCCAGCAGTGACGGCCGATTAGCGTTCTTC
-	TRBV5-5	TRBD1	TRBJ1-4	CASSPGQDHSTNEKLFF	TGTGCCAGCAGCCCGGGACAGGACCATTCAACTAATGAAAAACTGTTTTTT
few	TRBV27	-	TRBJ2-3	CASSQEGVGFADTQYF	TGTGCCAGCAGTCAAGAGGGGGTAGGATTCGCGGATACGCAGTATTTT
-	TRBV20-1	TRBD1	TRBJ1-1	CSARAGQGSEAFF	TGCAGTGCTAGGGCCGGACAGGGATCTGAAGCTTTCTTT
-	TRBV12-5	-	TRBJ2-1	CASGPLEQFF	TGTGCTAGTGGCCCGTTGGAGCAGTTCTTC
-	TRBV5-1	TRBD1	TRBJ2-7	CASSLDRGAQYF	TGCGCCAGCAGCTTGGACAGGGGAGCGCAGTACTTC
-	TRBV5-6	-	TRBJ2-2	CASSLGRGPYTGELFF	TGTGCCAGCAGCTTAGGCAGGGGCCCGTACACCGGGGAGCTGTTTTTT
-	TRBV5-4	TRBD2	TRBJ2-3	CASSLGAGVQADTQYF	TGTGCCAGCAGCTTGGGAGCGGGGGTACAAGCAGATACGCAGTATTTT
few	TRBV7-8	-	TRBJ2-1	CASMRDLNEQFF	TGTGCCAGCATGAGGGATTTGAATGAGCAGTTCTTC
-	TRBV18	-	TRBJ1-5	CASSPTPGHGNQPQHF	TGTGCCAGCTCACCAACTCCGGGACACGGCAATCAGCCCCAGCATTTT
few	TRBV7-3	-	TRBJ1-3	CASSLTSAGSGNTIYF	TGTGCCAGCAGCTTAACGTCGGCCGGCTCCGGAAACACCATATATTTT
-	TRBV6-6	-	TRBJ2-3	CASPRGRDTSPTDTQYF	TGTGCCAGTCCCCGGGGTAGGGACACTTCACCCACAGATACGCAGTATTTT
few	TRBV12-3/TRBV12-4	-	TRBJ2-5	CASSRGAGLETQYF	TGTGCCAGCAGCCGCGGGGCAGGTTTGGAGACCCAGTACTTC
few	TRBV24-1	-	TRBJ1-1	CATSDSRTGNTEAFF	TGTGCCACCAGTGATTCGCGGACGGGAAACACTGAAGCTTTCTTT
few	TRBV6-2/TRBV6-3	-	TRBJ1-2	CASSYRQGSYGYTF	TGTGCCAGCAGTTATCGGCAGGGATCCTATGGCTACACCTTC
-	TRBV10-3	-	TRBJ1-1	CAISEQGKITEAFF	TGTGCCATCAGTGAGCAGGGGAAGATCACTGAAGCTTTCTTT
-	TRBV4-3	TRBD1	TRBJ1-6	CASSQEPRGRAPLHF	TGCGCCAGCAGCCAAGAGCCCAGGGGGCGGGCACCCCTCCACTTT
few	TRBV7-3	-	TRBJ2-2	CASSPQGPGELFF	TGTGCCAGCAGCCCCCAGGGACCCGGGGAGCTGTTTTTT
few	TRBV20-1	-	TRBJ2-3	CSATDGGSETDTQYF	TGCAGTGCTACCGACGGGGGAAGCGAGACGGATACGCAGTATTTT
few	TRBV6-2/TRBV6-3	-	TRBJ2-7	CASSYGRARGEQYF	TGTGCCAGCAGTTACGGCAGGGCTCGGGGCGAGCAGTACTTC
few	TRBV10-2	TRBD1	TRBJ2-1	CASRPDRAREQFF	TGCGCCAGCAGGCCCGACAGGGCCCGGGAGCAGTTCTTC
-	TRBV9	TRBD1	TRBJ1-5	CASSVSGGHQPQHF	TGTGCCAGCAGCGTGTCAGGGGGCCATCAGCCCCAGCATTTT
-	TRBV6-1	-	TRBJ1-2	CASSDWAALAF	TGTGCCAGCAGTGATTGGGCCGCCTTGGCCTTC
-	TRBV18	-	TRBJ1-1	CASSRETEAFF	TGTGCCAGCTCACGGGAAACTGAAGCTTTCTTT
-	TRBV10-3	-	TRBJ1-4	CATTPQVATNEKLFF	TGTGCCACCACCCCCCAGGTGGCGACTAATGAAAAACTGTTTTTT
-	TRBV12-2	-	TRBJ2-5	CASRFIGEETQYF	TGTGCAAGTCGCTTCATAGGAGAAGAGACCCAGTACTTC
-	TRBV19	TRBD1	TRBJ1-5	CASSAQGRQPQHF	TGTGCCAGTAGTGCACAGGGGAGACAGCCCCAGCATTTT
-	TRBV5-1	-	TRBJ2-7	CASSLGPREEQYF	TGCGCCAGCAGCTTGGGACCCCGAGAGGAGCAGTACTTC
-	TRBV12-3/TRBV12-4	-	TRBJ2-4	CASSLEAGAKNIQYF	TGTGCCAGCAGTCTAGAGGCAGGGGCCAAAAACATTCAGTACTTC
-	TRBV25-1	-	TRBJ1-2	CASTSRGTGYTF	TGTGCCAGCACCAGTCGGGGGACCGGCTACACCTTC
few	TRBV12-3/TRBV12-4	TRBD2	TRBJ2-1	CASSLGAGGPPSYNEQFF	TGTGCCAGCAGTTTAGGGGCGGGGGGGCCCCCCTCCTACAATGAGCAGTTCTTC
-	TRBV19	-	TRBJ1-2	CASRLLAGIHYGYTF	TGTGCCAGTAGATTGCTCGCCGGTATTCACTATGGCTACACCTTC
-	TRBV29-1	-	TRBJ1-1	CSALNGQWNTEAFF	TGCAGCGCGTTAAATGGGCAGTGGAACACTGAAGCTTTCTTT
-	TRBV30	TRBD1	TRBJ2-2	CAWSPRTGGTGELFF	TGTGCCTGGAGCCCCCGGACAGGGGGAACCGGGGAGCTGTTTTTT